The entry that follows covers one T cell receptor beta chain sequence. In its sample, this clonotype was seen a few times. Its antigen is currently not known. A read error may produce the germline difference seen at one junction end. Based on the germline V gene (reference sequence), the CDR1 and CDR2 sequences are SGHKS and YYEKEE. Including the terminal cysteine and phenylalanine, the CDR3 comprises 16 residues. Only the CDR3 region is kept as DNA, spanning 48 bases read in frame from base 1. The sequencing machine was an Illumina NovaSeq 6000. Using 5'RACE with constant-segment primers, TCRalpha and TCRbeta cDNA libraries were constructed, with sample barcodes and unique molecular identifiers added in the process. Trizol reagent was used to extract RNA from every sample. Amplification of the libraries took two PCR steps, and the second step added a second sample barcode plus Illumina TruSeq adapters. The libraries were sequenced on an Illumina NovaSeq using 2 x 150 bp paired-end reads. From the authors' description of their analysis: Reads were demultiplexed and collapsed into UMI-guided consensus sequences with migec v1.2.7. Using mixcr v2.1.11, UMI consensuses were aligned to TRA and TRB V and J templates and then assembled into clonotypes. Expanded or contracted clonotypes were those called significant by both edgeR and NoisET, with noise models trained on biological replicates. edgeR calls used a false discovery rate-adjusted p below 0.01 and a log2 fold-change threshold of 1. As an exploratory analysis of dynamics, max-normalized trajectories of the 1000 most abundant clonotypes were examined with PCA combined with hierarchical clustering. Separately sequenced CD4+ and CD8+ repertoires were used to assign the CD4 or CD8 phenotype of responding clones. The public reads were run again by TCRdb, first through fastp at Q25 and then through MiXCR, and only productive beta chains were kept. Every entry covers one CDR3 protein and lists the most common genes and DNA from its rows. The V and J calls and clone size come from TCRdb's table, not from the authors' own analysis. The sample table lists approximately 430,000 distinct CDR3 sequences, 23% of them with a count of one. The ten top clones hold 10% to 15% of the sample.

The sample belongs to a study of T-cell memory formation after mild COVID-19 (dated by TCRdb to the early 2020s). Some background on the complete study: TCR sequence clusters from the two donors were largely donor specific. In two donors, T-cell clones that expanded and contracted after mild COVID-19 were tracked by sequencing TCRalpha and TCRbeta repertoires over time. Two young, previously healthy adult volunteers made up the cohort, one male and one female. The research as a whole found: Contracting CD4+ clones were found mainly in CM and EM memory subsets, while CD8+ clones were enriched in EMRA. Some responding clones were detected in pre-infection memory, which suggested that pre-existing cross-reactive memory T cells had joined the SARS-CoV-2 response. The second-wave clones that peaked on day 37 were not confirmed to be SARS-CoV-2 specific. Only a couple of mild cases were covered in the study, and larger cohorts including severe cases with pre-infection samples were considered necessary. From day 15 to 85, contracting clones showed balanced CD4/CD8 phenotypes, whereas a second wave of clones that expanded from day 15 to 37 leaned towards CD4+.

Ficoll-Paque density gradient centrifugation was used to isolate PBMCs. This chain is built from TRBV5-5 and TRBJ2-2, and 10 junctional nucleotides match TRBD2. This clonotype originated in an adult woman who had mild COVID-19 (a few samples of this study predate the infection). The sample titles of this study are shuffled in the database, so cell type and time point are left out; the donor was told from shared clones. Sequencing was performed on PBMCs or a T cell subset sorted from them (not recorded which). The DNA sequence is given as TGTGTCAGCAGCCGGGCGAGGCTAGCGGGAGATGGGGAGCTGTTTTTT. It codes for CVSSRARLAGDGELFF.